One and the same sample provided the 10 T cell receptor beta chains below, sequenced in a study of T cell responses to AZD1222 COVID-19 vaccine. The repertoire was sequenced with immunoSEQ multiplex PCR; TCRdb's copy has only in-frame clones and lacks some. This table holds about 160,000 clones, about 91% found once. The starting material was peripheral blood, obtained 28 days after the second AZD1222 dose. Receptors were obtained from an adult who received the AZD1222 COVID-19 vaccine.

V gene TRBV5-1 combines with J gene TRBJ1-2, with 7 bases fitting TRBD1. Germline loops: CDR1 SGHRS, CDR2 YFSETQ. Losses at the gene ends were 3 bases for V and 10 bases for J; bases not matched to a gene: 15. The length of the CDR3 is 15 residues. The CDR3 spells CASSWGGQESGDYTF. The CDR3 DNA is TGCGCCAGCAGCTGGGGAGGACAGGAGTCGGGTGACTACACCTTC.

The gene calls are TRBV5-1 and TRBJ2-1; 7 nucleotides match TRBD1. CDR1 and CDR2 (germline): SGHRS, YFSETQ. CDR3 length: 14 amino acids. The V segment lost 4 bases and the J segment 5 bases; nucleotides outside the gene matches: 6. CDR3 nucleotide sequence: TGCGCCAGCAGCGGGGGACAGCCTAACAATGAGCAGTTCTTC. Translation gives CASSGGQPNNEQFF.

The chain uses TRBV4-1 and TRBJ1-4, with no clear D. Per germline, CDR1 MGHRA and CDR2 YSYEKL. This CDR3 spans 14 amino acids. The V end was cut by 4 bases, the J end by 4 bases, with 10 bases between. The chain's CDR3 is CASSRVARNEKLFF. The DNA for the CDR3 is TGCGCCAGCAGCCGGGTAGCCCGTAATGAAAAACTGTTTTTT.

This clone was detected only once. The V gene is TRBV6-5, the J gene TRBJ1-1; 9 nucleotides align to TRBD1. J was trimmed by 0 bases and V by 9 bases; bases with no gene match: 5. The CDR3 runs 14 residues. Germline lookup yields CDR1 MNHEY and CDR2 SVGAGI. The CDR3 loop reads CASKGQGVNTEAFF. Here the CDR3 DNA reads TGTGCCAGTAAGGGACAGGGAGTGAACACTGAAGCTTTCTTT.

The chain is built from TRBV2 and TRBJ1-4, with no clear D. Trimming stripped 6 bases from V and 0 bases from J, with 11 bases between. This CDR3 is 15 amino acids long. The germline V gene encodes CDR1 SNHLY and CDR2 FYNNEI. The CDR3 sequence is CASSLGVATNEKLFF. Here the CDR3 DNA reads TGTGCCAGCAGCTTAGGAGTTGCAACTAATGAAAAACTGTTTTTT. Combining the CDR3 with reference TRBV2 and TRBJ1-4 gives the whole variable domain EPEVTQTPSHQVTQMGQEVILRCVPISNHLYFYWYRQILGQKVEFLVSFYNNEISEKSEIFDDQFSVERPDGSNFTLKIRSTKLEDSAMYFCASSLGVATNEKLFFGSGTQLSVL.

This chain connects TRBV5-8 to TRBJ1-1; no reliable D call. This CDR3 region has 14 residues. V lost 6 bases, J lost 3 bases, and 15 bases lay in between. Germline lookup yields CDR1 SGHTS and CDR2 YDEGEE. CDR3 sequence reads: CASTFFLRDTEAFF. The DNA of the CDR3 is TGTGCCAGCACCTTCTTTCTGCGGGACACTGAAGCTTTCTTT.

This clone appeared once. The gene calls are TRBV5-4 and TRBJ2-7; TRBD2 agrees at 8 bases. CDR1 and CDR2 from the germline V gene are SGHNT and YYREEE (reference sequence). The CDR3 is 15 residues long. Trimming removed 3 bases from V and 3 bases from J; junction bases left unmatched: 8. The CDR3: CASSSGGDNFYEQYF. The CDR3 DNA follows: TGTGCCAGCAGCTCGGGGGGGGACAATTTCTACGAGCAGTACTTC.

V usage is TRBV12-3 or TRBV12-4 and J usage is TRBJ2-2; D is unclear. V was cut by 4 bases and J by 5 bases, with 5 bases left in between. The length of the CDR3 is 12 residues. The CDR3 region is CASSSNTGELFF. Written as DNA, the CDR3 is TGTGCCAGCAGTTCCAATACCGGGGAGCTGTTTTTT.

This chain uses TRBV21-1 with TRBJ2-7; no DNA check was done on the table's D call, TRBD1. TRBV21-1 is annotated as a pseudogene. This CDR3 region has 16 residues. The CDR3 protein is CASSKSGQGLRYEQYF. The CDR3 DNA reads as TGTGCCAGCAGCAAATCTGGACAGGGGCTTCGCTACGAGCAGTACTTC.

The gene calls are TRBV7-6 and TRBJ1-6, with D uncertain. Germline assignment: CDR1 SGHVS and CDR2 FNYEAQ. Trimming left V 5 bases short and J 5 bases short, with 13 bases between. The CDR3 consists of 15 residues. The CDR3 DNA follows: TGTGCCAGCAGCCGAAGCGCATGGAATAATTCACCCCTCCACTTT. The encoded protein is CASSRSAWNNSPLHF. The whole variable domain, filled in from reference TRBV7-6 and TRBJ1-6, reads GAGVSQSPRYKVTKRGQDVALRCDPISGHVSLYWYRQALGQGPEFLTYFNYEAQQDKSGLPNDRFSAERPEGSISTLTIQRTEQRDSAMYRCASSRSAWNNSPLHFGNGTRLTVT.